The rows below give T cell receptor beta chains drawn from one sample of a study of blood T cell repertoires in COVID-19. Libraries were prepared by immunoSEQ multiplex PCR; TCRdb keeps only in-frame clonotypes and omits some of them. The sample records over 55,000 clones, 84% being singletons. The sample consisted of peripheral blood. These receptors all stem from a man aged 50 or older with active COVID-19. Both conserved end residues are part of each CDR3. A D gene is named only where the DNA matches it firmly. Size tells how often a clone was seen (once, few, many) or the class of an expanded clone, and some rows leave it out.

V	D	size	J	DNA	CDR3
TRBV5-1	TRBD1	.	TRBJ2-2	TGCGCCAGCACCTGGACAGGGACCGGGGAGCTGTTTTTT	CASTWTGTGELFF
TRBV7-2	TRBD1	.	TRBJ1-3	TGTGCCAGCAGCTTAACCCCCGGACAGGGGGCGGGAAACACCATATATTTT	CASSLTPGQGAGNTIYF
TRBV29-1	TRBD2	.	TRBJ2-1	TGCAGCGTTATAGCGGGAGGCGATGAGCAGTTCTTC	CSVIAGGDEQFF
TRBV9	TRBD1	few	TRBJ1-6	TGTGCCAGCGGGGTACAGGGGTCTTATTCACCCCTCCACTTT	CASGVQGSYSPLHF
TRBV19	TRBD1	.	TRBJ1-2	TGTGCCAGTAGTAAGGGACAGGGTAGTATTGGTGGCTACACCTTC	CASSKGQGSIGGYTF
TRBV6-2/TRBV6-3	.	.	TRBJ1-1	TGTGCCAGCAACCCCGAAAGCAGGGCTGAAGCTTTCTTT	CASNPESRAEAFF
TRBV5-4	TRBD2	.	TRBJ2-3	TGTGCCAGCAGCTTGCTTCCTAGCGGGGCCCAGGGTACGCAGTATTTT	CASSLLPSGAQGTQYF
TRBV5-5	.	.	TRBJ1-2	TGTGCCAGCTCTCTAAGGGGTGAACGGAATGGCTACACCTTC	CASSLRGERNGYTF
TRBV2	.	.	TRBJ2-1	TGTGCCAGCTGCTCACAGCCTAACAATGAGCAGTTCTTC	CASCSQPNNEQFF
TRBV15	TRBD2	.	TRBJ2-1	TGTGCCACCAGCAGAGCGGCGGCGGGAGACGGAGGCAATGAGCAGTTCTTC	CATSRAAAGDGGNEQFF
TRBV11-2	TRBD1	.	TRBJ1-2	TGTGCCAGCAGCTTATCAGGGGGCGCCTATGGCTACACCTTC	CASSLSGGAYGYTF
TRBV5-4	TRBD1	.	TRBJ1-2	TGTGCCAGCAGCCCGAATCCGGGACAGCCTAACTATGGCTACACCTTC	CASSPNPGQPNYGYTF
TRBV5-1	.	.	TRBJ2-4	TGCGCCAGCAGCTTGTTCGGTGAAATGGCCAAAAACATTCAGTACTTC	CASSLFGEMAKNIQYF
TRBV2	.	.	TRBJ1-4	TGTGCCAGCAGTGTAGGGATAGGGGCGCGTGAAAAACTGTTTTTT	CASSVGIGAREKLFF
TRBV5-5	TRBD1	.	TRBJ2-7	TGTGCCAGCAGCGCCTGGGACAGGGCTACCTACGAGCAGTACTTC	CASSAWDRATYEQYF
TRBV5-1	.	.	TRBJ2-5	TGCGCCAGCAGCGAAACTAACGGAGTTGCCCAGGGTCACTACCAAGAGACCCAGTACTTC	CASSETNGVAQGHYQETQYF
TRBV30	.	.	TRBJ1-5	TGTGCCTGGAGTGTAGCAGGGTCCCAGGCCCAGCATTTT	CAWSVAGSQAQHF
TRBV29-1	.	.	TRBJ1-3	TGCAGCGTAGTTAGCTCTGGAAACACCATATATTTT	CSVVSSGNTIYF
TRBV15	.	.	TRBJ1-2	TGTGCCACCAGCAGAGGCGTGCGGGACCGGATGGGCTACACCTTC	CATSRGVRDRMGYTF
TRBV2	TRBD1	.	TRBJ2-5	TGTGCCACCCGTTCCCGGGACAGTCCGGGAGAGACCCAGTACTTC	CATRSRDSPGETQYF
TRBV5-8	TRBD2	.	TRBJ2-7	TGTGCCAGCAGCTTGGGCGGCCCCCTTGGGGGAGGGCGAGACGAGCAGTACTTC	CASSLGGPLGGGRDEQYF
TRBV20-1	TRBD2	.	TRBJ2-1	TGCAGTGCTGGACTAGAAGGGGAGCAGTTCTTC	CSAGLEGEQFF
TRBV12-3/TRBV12-4	.	once	TRBJ2-1	TGTGCCAGCAGTGGGGGGGCGGGTGAGCAGTTCTTC	CASSGGAGEQFF
TRBV11-2	TRBD2	.	TRBJ2-7	TGTGCCAGCAGCTGGGGGACTAGCCGAAAATACGAGCAGTACTTC	CASSWGTSRKYEQYF
TRBV30	.	.	TRBJ1-3	TGTGCCTGGAGCGAAACTGGGGAGGGTACGGGAAACACCATATATTTT	CAWSETGEGTGNTIYF
TRBV5-1	.	.	TRBJ2-5	TGCGCCAGCAGCCGAGGGGAGGTGGGGGAGACCCAGTACTTC	CASSRGEVGETQYF
TRBV7-8	.	.	TRBJ2-7	TGTGCCAGCAGCTTAGGGCTCGAGCAGTACTTC	CASSLGLEQYF
TRBV12-3/TRBV12-4	.	.	TRBJ2-2	TGTGCCAGCATGGGTAGCTTCACCGGGGAGCTGTTTTTT	CASMGSFTGELFF
TRBV11-3	TRBD1	once	TRBJ2-7	TGTGCCAGTCTCCTAGTCCCGGGACAGGCCTACGAGCAGTACTTC	CASLLVPGQAYEQYF
TRBV29-1	.	.	TRBJ1-1	TGCAGCTGCGGACAGCGGAACACTGAAGCTTTCTTT	CSCGQRNTEAFF
TRBV30	.	.	TRBJ1-2	TGTGCCTGGAGAGCCGGGACACTTGGCTACACCTTC	CAWRAGTLGYTF
TRBV7-2	TRBD1	.	TRBJ2-7	TGTGCCAGCAGCCCCTCGAGGGACAGGAGCTACGAGCAGTACTTC	CASSPSRDRSYEQYF
TRBV5-4	.	.	TRBJ2-5	TGTGCCAGCAGATGGGGGGTAGGAGAGACCCAGTACTTC	CASRWGVGETQYF
TRBV11-2	.	.	TRBJ2-7	TGTGCCAGCAGCTTATATCCCCCCCCGTTCGGGTTCGGCGAGCAGTACTTC	CASSLYPPPFGFGEQYF
TRBV14	TRBD1	.	TRBJ2-4	TGTGCCAGCAGCCAAGATTTCAGGGGGAACATTCAGTACTTC	CASSQDFRGNIQYF
TRBV6-2/TRBV6-3	TRBD2	once	TRBJ2-1	TGTGCCAGCAGTTTGGGCCAGGGGAGCGGGAGGAACAATGAGCAGTTCTTC	CASSLGQGSGRNNEQFF
TRBV18	TRBD1	.	TRBJ1-2	TGTGCCAGCTCACCACAGACAGGGACCTATGGCTACACCTTC	CASSPQTGTYGYTF
TRBV2	TRBD1	.	TRBJ2-6	TGTGCCAGCGGACAGGGTGGCTACTCTGGGGCCAACGTCCTGACTTTC	CASGQGGYSGANVLTF
TRBV6-1	TRBD1	.	TRBJ2-1	TGTGCCAGCAGTGAGGGTCAGGGGGATGAGCAGTTCTTC	CASSEGQGDEQFF
TRBV2	TRBD1	.	TRBJ1-5	TGTGCCAGCAGTCCGACGGGACAGGGGGGTGTTAGGGATCAGCCCCAGCATTTT	CASSPTGQGGVRDQPQHF
TRBV5-4	.	.	TRBJ2-5	TGTGCCAGCAGCCTTTTCGGGGCAGGGGAAGAGACCCAGTACTTC	CASSLFGAGEETQYF
TRBV5-1	TRBD2	.	TRBJ2-7	TGCGCCAGCAGCGAGGGACTAGCGCAATCCTACGAGCAGTACTTC	CASSEGLAQSYEQYF
TRBV12-3/TRBV12-4	.	.	TRBJ2-5	TGTGCCAGCAGTTTAGGGCAGGGAGAGACCCAGTACTTC	CASSLGQGETQYF
TRBV7-9	.	once	TRBJ1-1	TGTGCCAGCAGCTTAGCGCTTGGAGGTTCTAAAGCTTTCTTT	CASSLALGGSKAFF
TRBV3-1/TRBV3-2	.	once	TRBJ2-1	TGTGCCAGCAGCCACCGGTGGGCTGAGCAGTTCTTC	CASSHRWAEQFF
TRBV15	.	.	TRBJ2-1	TGTGCCACCAGCAGAGATGCAGGGGGGTTAGGGTCCTACAATGAGCAGTTCTTC	CATSRDAGGLGSYNEQFF
TRBV14	TRBD1	once	TRBJ2-7	TGTGCCAGCAGTCCCCGGGACAGGGATCGGGAGCAGTACTTC	CASSPRDRDREQYF
TRBV6-2/TRBV6-3	.	once	TRBJ1-2	TGTGCCAGCAGTTACAAGCGGGCAGAAGGCTACACCTTC	CASSYKRAEGYTF
TRBV10-1	.	.	TRBJ2-5	TGCGCCAGCAGTGAGGGATTTGGAGGCCAAGAGACCCAGTACTTC	CASSEGFGGQETQYF
TRBV5-6	TRBD1	.	TRBJ1-2	TGTGCCAGCAGCTGGGGGACAGGGGTGGCTGGCTACACCTTC	CASSWGTGVAGYTF
TRBV30	TRBD2	.	TRBJ2-1	TGTGCCTGGAGTGCCCCGGGACTAGCGGGAGGGGGTGAGCAGTTCTTC	CAWSAPGLAGGGEQFF
TRBV7-9	.	.	TRBJ1-4	TGTGCCAGCAGCTTAGTTCAGGGCCCCGATGAAAAACTGTTTTTT	CASSLVQGPDEKLFF